Listed here are 31 T cell receptor beta chains from one sample, sequenced in a study of OX40 agonist ivuxolimab in advanced cancers. The table came from immunoSEQ multiplex PCR; TCRdb's copy has only in-frame clones and leaves some out. The sample consists of 75,000 to 95,000 clones, over 75% of them appearing once. Source: CD4+ or CD8+ T cells sorted from blood, taken in a trial of the OX40 agonist ivuxolimab. These receptor sequences come from an adult with an advanced solid tumor such as melanoma, head and neck, liver or kidney cancer.

The chain is built from TRBV7-2 and TRBJ2-5, with TRBD2 identical over 10 bases. The CDR3 length is 16 residues. J lost 4 bases, V lost 1 base, and 6 bases had no gene match. CDR1 is SGHTA, CDR2 FQGNSA, per germline. CDR3 in amino acids: CASSLDPSGRVETQYF. The CDR3, as DNA: TGTGCCAGCAGCTTAGATCCTAGCGGGAGAGTAGAGACCCAGTACTTC.

There are a few counts of this clone. The CDR3 DNA sequence: TGCACCGTACGAGGACAGACTTCCTACGAGCAGTACTTC. This sequence encodes CTVRGQTSYEQYF. The chain joins TRBV29-1 to TRBJ2-7; weak D call: TRBD1 (6 bases). The CDR3 length is 13 residues. CDR1 SQVTM and CDR2 ANQGSEA come from the germline V gene.

The chain joins TRBV25-1 to TRBJ2-7; 7 nucleotides match TRBD1. V was pared by 5 bases and J by 5 bases, with 12 bases of the junction left unmatched. CDR1 and CDR2 from the germline V gene are MGHDK and SYGVNS. This CDR3 is built from 15 residues. The CDR3 sequence is CASSQKLQGFHEQYF. CDR3 coding DNA: TGTGCCAGCAGTCAAAAATTACAGGGGTTCCACGAGCAGTACTTC.

This chain connects TRBV10-3 to TRBJ2-3; possible D gene TRBD1, 6 bases. V lost 7 bases to trimming and J lost 2 bases, with 16 bases between them. The CDR3 contains 15 residues. Per germline, CDR1 ENHRY and CDR2 SYGVKD. DNA for the CDR3: TGTGCCATCACGACAGGTCTGGCCTCCACAGATACGCAGTATTTT. Amino acids: CAITTGLASTDTQYF.

The chain joins TRBV7-3 to TRBJ1-1; maybe TRBD1 (5 bases). CDR3 length equals 14 residues. Trimming stripped 5 bases from V and 1 base from J, with 11 bases between. Germline CDR1 is SGHTA and CDR2 is FQGTGA. CDR3 bases: TGTGCCAGCAGCACCGGACACGCGAACACTGAAGCTTTCTTT. It codes for CASSTGHANTEAFF.

This clone showed up just a few times. The genes are TRBV19 and TRBJ2-1; 12 bases fit TRBD1. The J segment lost 9 bases and the V segment lost 6 bases, leaving 6 bases of the junction unmatched. In germline, CDR1 is LNHDA, CDR2 SQIVND (reference sequence). The CDR3 spans 14 residues. CDR3 loop: CASSPGQGAGEQFF. CDR3 coding DNA: TGTGCCAGTAGCCCGGGACAGGGGGCGGGTGAGCAGTTCTTC. The complete variable domain, with remaining parts taken from reference TRBV19 and TRBJ2-1, reads DGGITQSPKYLFRKEGQNVTLSCEQNLNHDAMYWYRQDPGQGLRLIYYSQIVNDFQKGDIAEGYSVSREKKESFPLTVTSAQKNPTAFYLCASSPGQGAGEQFFGPGTRLTVL.

As DNA, the CDR3 is TGTGCCAGCAGTGGGGACTGGCGAAGGGAAGCTTTCTTT. Its protein product is CASSGDWRREAFF. This rearrangement joins TRBV6-5 to TRBJ1-1; weak D call: TRBD1 (5 bases). Trimming took 5 bases from V and 8 from J, leaving 15 bases between them. The CDR3 loop spans 13 amino acids. The germline CDR1 and CDR2 sequences are MNHEY and SVGAGI.

In its sample, this clone was seen once. The V gene is TRBV6-5, the J gene TRBJ1-5; D not certain. Germline CDR1 reads MNHEY; CDR2 reads SVGAGI. CDR3 length equals 15 residues. Deletions cut 6 bases from V and 0 bases from J, with 12 bases between. The CDR3 sequence is CASSPQGFSNQPQHF. Written as DNA, the CDR3 is TGTGCCAGCAGCCCGCAAGGGTTTAGCAATCAGCCCCAGCATTTT.

The rearrangement joins TRBV7-9 to TRBJ1-1, with D uncertain. Germline values: CDR1 SEHNR, CDR2 FQNEAQ (reference sequence). This CDR3 is built from 14 residues. Deletions cut 0 bases from V and 1 base from J, with 6 bases between. In nucleotides, the CDR3 is TGTGCCAGCAGCTTAGCGCTAGGGAACACTGAAGCTTTCTTT. Protein sequence: CASSLALGNTEAFF.

The V gene is TRBV9, the J gene TRBJ2-2, with 8 nucleotides matching TRBD1. Germline values: CDR1 SGDLS, CDR2 YYNGEE. CDR3 size: 17 residues. The ends lost 2 bases at V and 5 bases at J; junction bases unmatched: 11. This CDR3 is CASSVGTGQTKTGELFF. The CDR3 nucleotides read TGTGCCAGCAGCGTTGGGACAGGCCAAACCAAAACCGGGGAGCTGTTTTTT.

The genes are TRBV2 and TRBJ2-3; TRBD2 might be the D (6 bases). V lost 3 bases, J lost 1 base, and 11 bases lay in between. The CDR3 length is 15 residues. The V gene's germline CDR1 is SNHLY and CDR2 FYNNEI. The CDR3 loop is CASSEFSGGTDTQYF. The CDR3 DNA reads TGTGCCAGCAGTGAGTTTTCGGGGGGCACAGATACGCAGTATTTT. Filled out from reference TRBV2 and TRBJ2-3, the complete variable domain reads EPEVTQTPSHQVTQMGQEVILRCVPISNHLYFYWYRQILGQKVEFLVSFYNNEISEKSEIFDDQFSVERPDGSNFTLKIRSTKLEDSAMYFCASSEFSGGTDTQYFGPGTRLTVL.

V usage is TRBV5-6 and J usage is TRBJ1-6; D gene unclear. CDR1 SGHDT and CDR2 YYEEEE come from the germline V gene. The CDR3 is made up of 12 amino acids. V lost 4 bases and J 8 bases, leaving 7 bases between the germline ends. The CDR3 loop is CASSVGDSPLHF. Written as DNA, the CDR3 is TGTGCCAGCAGCGTAGGAGATTCACCCCTCCACTTT.

The V call is TRBV5-4, the J call TRBJ2-3; D is ambiguous. Germline loops: CDR1 SGHNT, CDR2 YYREEE (reference sequence). V lost 1 base and J lost 0, with 12 bases in between. This CDR3 is built from 16 residues. Here the CDR3 DNA reads TGTGCCAGCAGCTTGATTACGGGTCTAAGCACAGATACGCAGTATTTT. Protein: CASSLITGLSTDTQYF. The entire variable domain, with the rest obtained from reference TRBV5-4 and TRBJ2-3, is as follows: ETGVTQSPTHLIKTRGQQVTLRCSSQSGHNTVSWYQQALGQGPQFIFQYYREEENGRGNFPPRFSGLQFPNYSSELNVNALELDDSALYLCASSLITGLSTDTQYFGPGTRLTVL.

J is TRBJ1-1 and V is TRBV6-1, with a weak D call TRBD1 (6 bases). V lost 5 bases to trimming and J lost 1 base, with 11 bases between them. This CDR3 spans 14 amino acids. In germline, CDR1 is MNHNS, CDR2 SASEGT. The CDR3 loop reads CASSPGQRNTEAFF. The CDR3 DNA reads as TGTGCCAGCAGTCCTGGACAGAGGAACACTGAAGCTTTCTTT.

The rearrangement links TRBV6-1 to TRBJ1-2; unclear D gene. The germline gives CDR1 MNHNS, CDR2 SASEGT. Trimming pared 8 bases from V and 5 bases from J, leaving 18 bases between. The CDR3 runs to 14 residues. The CDR3: CASRLSVFEYGYTF. CDR3 coding DNA: TGTGCCAGCCGGCTGAGTGTCTTTGAATATGGCTACACCTTC.

The chain combines TRBV5-5 with TRBJ1-1, with D uncertain. Deletions cut 4 bases from V and 2 bases from J, with 6 bases between. The CDR3 loop spans 12 amino acids. The germline CDR1 and CDR2 sequences are SGHKS and YYEKEE (reference sequence). The CDR3 nucleotides are TGTGCCAGCAGCCCCGGAAACACTGAAGCTTTCTTT. This encodes CASSPGNTEAFF.

V and J are TRBV6-5 and TRBJ1-2, with a tentative D call TRBD1 (5 bases). CDR3 length: 13 amino acids. V was trimmed by 2 bases and J by 8 bases, leaving 12 bases between them. Germline-derived CDR1 and CDR2 are MNHEY and SVGAGI. CDR3: CASSYDGQWGYTF. CDR3 DNA: TGTGCCAGCAGTTACGACGGACAATGGGGCTACACCTTC.

V usage is TRBV27 and J usage is TRBJ2-7; 11 positions agree with TRBD2. This CDR3 comprises 14 residues. Germline V gene data show CDR1 as MNHEY and CDR2 as SMNVEV (reference sequence). J lost 4 bases, V lost 8 bases, and 7 bases had no gene match. CDR3 DNA sequence: TGTGCCAGCCGGCTAGCGGGGGGCCCGTACGAGCAGTACTTC. Residues: CASRLAGGPYEQYF.

The gene calls are TRBV11-2 and TRBJ2-7, with D maybe TRBD2 (6 bases). V lost 1 base and J 1 base, leaving 17 bases between the germline ends. The CDR3 contains 17 residues. CDR1 is SGHAT and CDR2 is FQNNGV in the germline V gene. The CDR3 region is CASSLGDPTEGSYEQYF. The CDR3 nucleotides are TGTGCCAGCAGCTTAGGCGACCCGACGGAGGGATCCTACGAGCAGTACTTC. Variable domain in full (rest from reference TRBV11-2 and TRBJ2-7): EAGVAQSPRYKIIEKRQSVAFWCNPISGHATLYWYQQILGQGPKLLIQFQNNGVVDDSQLPKDRFSAERLKGVDSTLKIQPAKLEDSAVYLCASSLGDPTEGSYEQYFGPGTRLTVT.

This clone appeared a few times. The CDR3 DNA reads as TGTGCCAGCAGTCCCCGGTCTAGCGGGAGTTCTGGGACCCAGTACTTC. It codes for CASSPRSSGSSGTQYF. The J gene is TRBJ2-5, the V gene TRBV7-2, with 10 bases fitting TRBD2. The CDR3 has 16 amino acids. The V and J ends lost 6 bases and 7 bases, in that order; junction bases with no gene match: 14. In germline, CDR1 is SGHTA, CDR2 FQGNSA. The variable domain in full, completed from reference TRBV7-2 and TRBJ2-5, reads GAGVSQSPSNKVTEKGKDVELRCDPISGHTALYWYRQSLGQGLEFLIYFQGNSAPDKSGLPSDRFSAERTGGSVSTLTIQRTQQEDSAVYLCASSPRSSGSSGTQYFGPGTRLLVL.

The rearrangement links TRBV19 to TRBJ2-7; 12 bases agree with TRBD1. This CDR3 is built from 16 residues. The V segment lost 4 bases and the J segment 5 bases; nucleotides outside the gene matches: 9. Germline V gene lookup returns CDR1 LNHDA and CDR2 SQIVND (reference sequence). The CDR3 is CASSTKGQGAGHEQYF. The CDR3 region has the DNA TGTGCCAGTAGTACGAAGGGACAGGGGGCAGGCCACGAGCAGTACTTC.

This chain uses TRBV19 with TRBJ1-1, with D maybe TRBD1 (6 bases). CDR1 and CDR2 from the germline V gene are LNHDA and SQIVND (reference sequence). The CDR3 length is 15 residues. Between the trimmed V and J ends, which lost 4 bases and 1 base, there was a span of 13 bases. Here the CDR3 DNA reads TGTGCCAGTAGTAGAAAGGGGGGCGGGAACACTGAAGCTTTCTTT. It translates to CASSRKGGGNTEAFF.

V and J are TRBV19 and TRBJ1-5; D is ambiguous. The germline V gene has CDR1 LNHDA and CDR2 SQIVND (reference sequence). Deletions cut 10 bases from V and 0 bases from J, with 13 bases between. This CDR3 has 14 amino acids. The CDR3 DNA reads as TGTGCCACCCGGACGGTGTATAGCAATCAGCCCCAGCATTTT. It translates to CATRTVYSNQPQHF.

This chain links TRBV4-3 with TRBJ2-7; weak D call: TRBD2 (7 bases). CDR3 length equals 14 residues. Germline values: CDR1 LGHNA, CDR2 YSLEER. V was clipped by 3 bases and J by 7 bases, with 16 bases between them. Written as DNA, the CDR3 is TGCGCCAGCAGCCAGGGAGGGGGGGCTAGAGAGCAGTACTTC. Translating it yields CASSQGGGAREQYF.

The chain joins TRBV30 to TRBJ1-1, with D uncertain. This CDR3 contains 12 residues. Germline V gives CDR1 GTSNPN, CDR2 SVGIG (reference sequence). Trimming took 0 bases from V and 5 from J, leaving 7 bases between them. Here the CDR3 DNA reads TGTGCCTGGAGTGTAACGAGGACTGAAGCTTTCTTT. Protein sequence: CAWSVTRTEAFF.

This clone was counted only a few times. This chain connects TRBV9 to TRBJ2-6, with 7 bases identical to TRBD2. In germline, CDR1 is SGDLS, CDR2 YYNGEE. The CDR3 length is 19 residues. V dropped 4 bases and J dropped 2; count of bases not matched to a gene: 15. The CDR3 sequence: CASSPSGGAGRAGANVLTF. The CDR3 nucleotides read TGTGCCAGCAGCCCATCAGGAGGGGCAGGGAGGGCTGGGGCCAACGTCCTGACTTTC. The complete variable domain, with remaining parts taken from reference TRBV9 and TRBJ2-6, reads DSGVTQTPKHLITATGQRVTLRCSPRSGDLSVYWYQQSLDQGLQFLIQYYNGEERAKGNILERFSAQQFPDLHSELNLSSLELGDSALYFCASSPSGGAGRAGANVLTFGAGSRLTVL.

In nucleotides, the CDR3 is TGTGCCAGCAGCCCCCGACTAGCGGGAGGCTACGAGCAGTACTTC. It encodes CASSPRLAGGYEQYF. The chain is built from TRBV14 and TRBJ2-7; 13 bases line up with TRBD2. Per the germline V gene, CDR1 is SGHDN and CDR2 is FVKESK. J lost 3 bases, V lost 4 bases, and 3 bases had no gene match. The CDR3 is 15 residues long. The variable domain in full, with the rest retrieved from reference TRBV14 and TRBJ2-7, is EAGVTQFPSHSVIEKGQTVTLRCDPISGHDNLYWYRRVMGKEIKFLLHFVKESKQDESGMPNNRFLAERTGGTYSTLKVQPAELEDSGVYFCASSPRLAGGYEQYFGPGTRLTVT.

V usage is TRBV5-6 and J usage is TRBJ2-7; weak D call: TRBD1 (6 bases). V was pared by 2 bases and J by 5 bases, with 17 bases between. Germline V lookup: CDR1 SGHDT, CDR2 YYEEEE. The CDR3 length is 15 residues. In nucleotides, the CDR3 is TGTGCCAGCAGCTTCGCCCATCGAGGGGGACACGAGCAGTACTTC. Translated, it gives CASSFAHRGGHEQYF. Together with reference TRBV5-6 and TRBJ2-7, the CDR3 gives the full variable domain: DAGVTQSPTHLIKTRGQQVTLRCSPKSGHDTVSWYQQALGQGPQFIFQYYEEEERQRGNFPDRFSGHQFPNYSSELNVNALLLGDSALYLCASSFAHRGGHEQYFGPGTRLTVT.

The V gene is TRBV5-1, the J gene TRBJ1-2, with D unclear. This CDR3 is built from 14 residues. From germline, CDR1 is SGHRS and CDR2 YFSETQ. Trimming cost V 2 bases and J 6 bases, with 14 bases left between them. CDR3 sequence reads: CASSFYLARDGYTF. For the CDR3, the DNA is TGCGCCAGCAGCTTTTATTTGGCTCGGGATGGCTACACCTTC.

In its sample, this clone was seen once. The chain couples TRBV29-1 to TRBJ2-3; D is unresolved. CDR1 is SQVTM and CDR2 is ANQGSEA in the germline V gene. The CDR3 is 15 residues long. V was trimmed by 1 base and J by 6 bases, leaving 17 bases between them. The CDR3 sequence: CSVEADRRYGDTQYF. The CDR3 DNA follows: TGCAGCGTTGAAGCGGATCGTAGATATGGGGATACGCAGTATTTT.

The chain recombines TRBV19 with TRBJ2-1; no definite D call. This CDR3 has 13 residues. CDR1 is LNHDA, CDR2 SQIVND, per germline (reference sequence). V was cut by 6 bases and J by 9 bases, with 15 bases left in between. CDR3 protein: CASRTYSWGEQFF. As DNA, the CDR3 is TGTGCCAGTAGGACGTACTCCTGGGGTGAGCAGTTCTTC.